The entry below gives a single TCR beta chain sequence along with its context. Germline lookup yields CDR1 SNHLY and CDR2 FYNNEI. The length of the CDR3 is 14 residues. Trimming shortened V by 3 bases and J by 5 bases, and 11 bases separated the two germline ends. This sample is drawn from a study of technical replicates of blood from several donors. Generated by immunoSEQ multiplex PCR, the TCRdb table keeps only in-frame clones and is missing some. Counted here are 84,000 or so clones, roughly 93% occurring once; the ten biggest clones make up roughly 0.25%. The sequenced sample was T cells isolated from PBMCs. The receptor's source is a human donor in good health. The chain has TRBV2 and TRBJ1-5, with D possibly being TRBD1 (6 bases). CDR3 residues: CASSEGGPDQPQHF. CDR3 in DNA: TGTGCCAGCAGTGAGGGGGGGCCCGATCAGCCCCAGCATTTT.